These T cell receptor beta chains were read from a single sample in a study of T cell repertoires in cytomegalovirus infection. A single record per CDR3 protein comes from TCRdb applying MiXCR to the reads. The profile covers around 450,000 distinct CDR3 sequences, with around 11% appearing a single time and roughly 10% taken by the ten largest. The material sequenced was PBMCs. The receptors derive from a human donor in good health (CMV status not recorded). Some clones in this sample may be carry-over from other donors' samples. CDR3s include the opening cysteine and the closing phenylalanine or tryptophan. The D gene is left open where the match is weak. Size is omitted from some rows. Given values are once, few, many or a class for expanded clones.

d_gene: TRBD1
abundance: few
v_gene: TRBV6-4
j_gene: TRBJ1-1
CDR3aa: CASSAVQGQEAFF
CDR3nt: TGTGCCAGCAGTGCCGTACAGGGACAGGAAGCTTTCTTT

d_gene: .
abundance: .
v_gene: TRBV20-1
j_gene: TRBJ2-5
CDR3aa: CSARLDLTSPETQYF
CDR3nt: TGCAGTGCTAGGTTGGACTTGACAAGCCCAGAGACCCAGTACTTC

d_gene: .
abundance: many
v_gene: TRBV20-1
j_gene: TRBJ2-1
CDR3aa: CSARGPEGHLYNEQFF
CDR3nt: TGCAGTGCTAGAGGCCCTGAAGGGCACTTATACAATGAGCAGTTCTTC

d_gene: .
abundance: many
v_gene: TRBV7-3
j_gene: TRBJ2-1
CDR3aa: CASSSLDWRARTYNEQFF
CDR3nt: TGTGCCAGCAGCTCCCTAGACTGGAGGGCCCGCACCTACAATGAGCAGTTCTTC

d_gene: .
abundance: many
v_gene: TRBV7-9
j_gene: TRBJ1-4
CDR3aa: CASSPEALWDEKLFF
CDR3nt: TGTGCCAGCAGCCCGGAGGCCCTTTGGGATGAAAAACTGTTTTTT

d_gene: .
abundance: many
v_gene: TRBV6-5
j_gene: TRBJ1-5
CDR3aa: CASSSQGWGNQPQHF
CDR3nt: TGTGCCAGCAGTTCACAGGGATGGGGCAATCAGCCCCAGCATTTT

d_gene: .
abundance: many
v_gene: TRBV12-3/TRBV12-4
j_gene: TRBJ1-4
CDR3aa: CASSPKHDATNEKLFF
CDR3nt: TGTGCCAGCAGTCCAAAACACGACGCAACTAATGAAAAACTGTTTTTT

d_gene: .
abundance: many
v_gene: TRBV11-1
j_gene: TRBJ2-1
CDR3aa: CASSSNRVGNEQFF
CDR3nt: TGTGCCAGCAGCTCCAACAGGGTCGGCAATGAGCAGTTCTTC

d_gene: TRBD1
abundance: few
v_gene: TRBV5-1
j_gene: TRBJ1-4
CDR3aa: CASSLEAGTGEKLFF
CDR3nt: TGCGCCAGCAGCTTGGAGGCCGGGACAGGGGAAAAACTGTTTTTT

d_gene: .
abundance: few
v_gene: TRBV6-1
j_gene: TRBJ1-5
CDR3aa: CASSWVASNQPQHF
CDR3nt: TGTGCCAGCAGTTGGGTCGCGTCGAACCAGCCCCAGCATTTT

d_gene: TRBD1
abundance: .
v_gene: TRBV20-1
j_gene: TRBJ1-1
CDR3aa: CSARWLRGSTEAFF
CDR3nt: TGCAGTGCTAGATGGCTCAGGGGGAGCACTGAAGCTTTCTTT

d_gene: TRBD2
abundance: few
v_gene: TRBV11-2
j_gene: TRBJ2-2
CDR3aa: CASSHGGLAGGTGELFF
CDR3nt: TGTGCCAGCAGCCATGGCGGGCTAGCGGGAGGCACCGGGGAGCTGTTTTTT

d_gene: .
abundance: many
v_gene: TRBV6-1
j_gene: TRBJ1-5
CDR3aa: CASSRDGGSNQPQHF
CDR3nt: TGTGCCAGCAGTAGGGACGGGGGGAGCAATCAGCCCCAGCATTTT

d_gene: .
abundance: .
v_gene: TRBV2
j_gene: TRBJ1-3
CDR3aa: CASNMERDSTIYF
CDR3nt: TGTGCCAGCAATATGGAAAGGGATTCCACCATATATTTT

d_gene: .
abundance: many
v_gene: TRBV7-2
j_gene: TRBJ2-5
CDR3aa: CASSLRLRETQYF
CDR3nt: TGTGCCAGCAGCTTAAGATTGAGAGAGACCCAGTACTTC

d_gene: .
abundance: .
v_gene: TRBV7-3
j_gene: TRBJ2-1
CDR3aa: CASSVHGWNEQFF
CDR3nt: TGTGCCAGCAGCGTACATGGCTGGAATGAGCAGTTCTTC

d_gene: TRBD1
abundance: few
v_gene: TRBV12-3/TRBV12-4
j_gene: TRBJ2-7
CDR3aa: CASSSQTTGLISEQYF
CDR3nt: TGTGCCAGCAGTTCACAGACGACAGGGTTAATCAGCGAGCAGTACTTC

d_gene: TRBD2
abundance: many
v_gene: TRBV7-2
j_gene: TRBJ2-1
CDR3aa: CASKTSGSSYNEQFF
CDR3nt: TGTGCCAGCAAGACTAGCGGGAGCTCCTACAATGAGCAGTTCTTC

d_gene: TRBD1
abundance: many
v_gene: TRBV6-1
j_gene: TRBJ2-5
CDR3aa: CASMPGTGAEETQYF
CDR3nt: TGTGCCAGCATGCCCGGGACAGGGGCTGAAGAGACCCAGTACTTC

d_gene: .
abundance: .
v_gene: TRBV28
j_gene: TRBJ1-1
CDR3aa: CASSLGSEVFF
CDR3nt: TGTGCCAGCAGCCTAGGGTCTGAAGTTTTCTTT

d_gene: .
abundance: few
v_gene: TRBV2
j_gene: TRBJ2-7
CDR3aa: CASSVRENYEQYF
CDR3nt: TGTGCCAGCAGTGTGAGGGAAAACTACGAGCAGTACTTC

d_gene: .
abundance: many
v_gene: TRBV5-1
j_gene: TRBJ2-1
CDR3aa: CASSLGGPYNEQFF
CDR3nt: TGCGCCAGCAGCTTGGGGGGACCCTACAATGAGCAGTTCTTC

d_gene: .
abundance: many
v_gene: TRBV19
j_gene: TRBJ1-6
CDR3aa: CASSIGLRTDYNSPLHF
CDR3nt: TGTGCCAGTAGTATAGGTTTGAGGACGGATTATAATTCACCCCTCCACTTT

d_gene: .
abundance: many
v_gene: TRBV23-1
j_gene: TRBJ1-6
CDR3aa: CASSQSCEDNSPLHF
CDR3nt: TGCGCCAGCAGTCAATCCTGCGAGGATAATTCACCCCTCCACTTT

d_gene: .
abundance: many
v_gene: TRBV12-3/TRBV12-4
j_gene: TRBJ1-5
CDR3aa: CASSLAGFSNQPQHF
CDR3nt: TGTGCCAGCAGTTTGGCAGGGTTCAGCAATCAGCCCCAGCATTTT

d_gene: .
abundance: .
v_gene: TRBV13
j_gene: TRBJ2-7
CDR3aa: CASSLRGSHEQYF
CDR3nt: TGTGCCAGCAGCCTCAGAGGGTCCCACGAGCAGTACTTC

d_gene: TRBD2
abundance: many
v_gene: TRBV7-2
j_gene: TRBJ2-7
CDR3aa: CASSPRGVYEQYF
CDR3nt: TGTGCCAGCAGCCCGCGGGGGGTTTACGAGCAGTACTTC

d_gene: .
abundance: .
v_gene: TRBV28
j_gene: TRBJ1-2
CDR3aa: CASGESNYGYTF
CDR3nt: TGTGCCAGCGGAGAGTCTAACTATGGCTACACCTTC

d_gene: .
abundance: many
v_gene: TRBV2
j_gene: TRBJ1-1
CDR3aa: CASSEGYREKAFF
CDR3nt: TGTGCCAGCAGTGAAGGATACAGGGAGAAAGCTTTCTTT

d_gene: TRBD1
abundance: .
v_gene: TRBV28
j_gene: TRBJ1-2
CDR3aa: CASSLGTGGYSGYTF
CDR3nt: TGTGCCAGCAGTCTCGGGACAGGGGGTTATTCTGGCTACACCTTC

d_gene: .
abundance: many
v_gene: TRBV28
j_gene: TRBJ2-7
CDR3aa: CASSFAQGGGDTYEQYF
CDR3nt: TGTGCCAGCAGTTTTGCGCAAGGGGGGGGGGACACTTACGAGCAGTACTTC

d_gene: .
abundance: many
v_gene: TRBV12-3/TRBV12-4
j_gene: TRBJ2-7
CDR3aa: CGTSYEQYF
CDR3nt: TGTGGAACATCCTACGAGCAGTACTTC

d_gene: .
abundance: many
v_gene: TRBV10-3
j_gene: TRBJ2-2
CDR3aa: CAISESGNTGELFF
CDR3nt: TGTGCCATCAGTGAGTCGGGCAACACCGGGGAGCTGTTTTTT

d_gene: .
abundance: many
v_gene: TRBV11-2
j_gene: TRBJ2-5
CDR3aa: CASSQDRDFQETQYF
CDR3nt: TGTGCCAGCAGCCAAGACCGGGACTTTCAAGAGACCCAGTACTTC

d_gene: TRBD1
abundance: many
v_gene: TRBV4-1
j_gene: TRBJ2-1
CDR3aa: CASSFHRGNEQFF
CDR3nt: TGCGCCAGCAGCTTCCACAGGGGAAATGAGCAGTTCTTC

d_gene: TRBD2
abundance: many
v_gene: TRBV19
j_gene: TRBJ2-1
CDR3aa: CASSPIGRAYNEQFF
CDR3nt: TGTGCCAGTAGTCCCATCGGGAGGGCCTACAATGAGCAGTTCTTC

d_gene: .
abundance: .
v_gene: TRBV20-1
j_gene: TRBJ2-7
CDR3aa: CSAKDRDEQYF
CDR3nt: TGCAGTGCTAAAGATCGGGACGAGCAGTACTTC

d_gene: TRBD2
abundance: many
v_gene: TRBV28
j_gene: TRBJ2-3
CDR3aa: CASSSGGGADTQYF
CDR3nt: TGTGCCAGCAGTTCGGGGGGGGGCGCAGATACGCAGTATTTT

d_gene: TRBD2
abundance: many
v_gene: TRBV5-1
j_gene: TRBJ2-1
CDR3aa: CASSAGTSGSSEQFF
CDR3nt: TGCGCCAGCAGCGCCGGGACTAGCGGGAGCAGTGAGCAGTTCTTC

d_gene: .
abundance: many
v_gene: TRBV12-3/TRBV12-4
j_gene: TRBJ1-1
CDR3aa: CASSLDFGSTEAFF
CDR3nt: TGTGCCAGCAGTTTAGACTTTGGAAGCACTGAAGCTTTCTTT

d_gene: .
abundance: many
v_gene: TRBV2
j_gene: TRBJ1-2
CDR3aa: CASSVSPTGNYGYTF
CDR3nt: TGTGCCAGCAGTGTAAGCCCCACGGGTAACTATGGCTACACCTTC

d_gene: TRBD1
abundance: many
v_gene: TRBV19
j_gene: TRBJ1-5
CDR3aa: CASRETGPRSNQPQHF
CDR3nt: TGTGCCAGTAGGGAGACAGGGCCTCGAAGCAATCAGCCCCAGCATTTT

d_gene: TRBD2
abundance: many
v_gene: TRBV7-3
j_gene: TRBJ2-1
CDR3aa: CASSFLAGGPGEQFF
CDR3nt: TGTGCCAGCAGCTTTTTAGCGGGAGGGCCGGGTGAGCAGTTCTTC

d_gene: .
abundance: .
v_gene: TRBV12-3/TRBV12-4
j_gene: TRBJ2-3
CDR3aa: CASSPGVDTQYF
CDR3nt: TGTGCCAGCAGCCCTGGGGTGGATACGCAGTATTTT

d_gene: TRBD2
abundance: many
v_gene: TRBV5-4
j_gene: TRBJ2-1
CDR3aa: CASRQRESNEQFF
CDR3nt: TGTGCCAGCAGACAGCGGGAGTCGAATGAGCAGTTCTTC

d_gene: .
abundance: .
v_gene: TRBV14
j_gene: TRBJ2-2
CDR3aa: CASSQISPGELFF
CDR3nt: TGTGCCAGCAGCCAAATAAGTCCCGGGGAGCTGTTTTTT